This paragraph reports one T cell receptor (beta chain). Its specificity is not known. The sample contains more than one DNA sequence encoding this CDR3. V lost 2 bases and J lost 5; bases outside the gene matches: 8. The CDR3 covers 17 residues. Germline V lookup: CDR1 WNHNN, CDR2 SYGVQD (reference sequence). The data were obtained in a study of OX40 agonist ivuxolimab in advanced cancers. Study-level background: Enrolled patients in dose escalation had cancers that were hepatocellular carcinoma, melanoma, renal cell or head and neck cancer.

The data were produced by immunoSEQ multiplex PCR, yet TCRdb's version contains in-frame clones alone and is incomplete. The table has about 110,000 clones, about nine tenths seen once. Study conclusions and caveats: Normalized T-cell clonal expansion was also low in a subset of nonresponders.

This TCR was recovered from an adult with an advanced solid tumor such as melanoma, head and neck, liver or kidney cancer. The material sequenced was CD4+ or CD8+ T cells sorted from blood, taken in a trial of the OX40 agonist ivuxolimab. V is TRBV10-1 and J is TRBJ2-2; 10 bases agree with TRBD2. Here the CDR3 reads CASSELVAGGRTGELFF. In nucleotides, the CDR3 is TGCGCCAGCAGTGAGCTGGTAGCGGGGGGTCGGACCGGGGAGCTGTTTTTT.